This is a list of T cell receptor beta chains from one sample in a study of OX40 agonist ivuxolimab in advanced cancers. TCRdb's copy holds only in-frame clones and misses some; the assay was immunoSEQ multiplex PCR. The sample carries about 73,000 clones, 90% recorded once. Material: CD4+ or CD8+ T cells sorted from blood, obtained in a trial of the OX40 agonist ivuxolimab. Receptors were obtained from an adult with an advanced solid tumor such as melanoma, head and neck, liver or kidney cancer. Each CDR3 is given with its conserved first and last residue. D genes are given only for firm matches. Size tells how often a clone was seen (once, few, many) or the class of an expanded clone, and some rows leave it out.

TRBV28,TRBJ2-2,.,.,TGTGCCAGCAGTTTGCACTCTAACACCGGGGAGCTGTTTTTT,CASSLHSNTGELFF
TRBV19,TRBJ1-1,TRBD1,.,TGTGCCAGTACCAACAGGGGGGCGAACACTGAAGCTTTCTTT,CASTNRGANTEAFF
TRBV6-5,TRBJ2-5,TRBD2,.,TGTGCCAGCAGTCCTAGCGGGAGTTGGGAGACCCAGTACTTC,CASSPSGSWETQYF
TRBV7-6,TRBJ2-2,.,.,TGTGCCAGCAGCTTGGATCCGACCGGGGAGCTGTTTTTT,CASSLDPTGELFF
TRBV5-6,TRBJ2-1,TRBD2,.,TGTGCCAGCAGCTTGGAGGGCGGGGGCTACAATGAGCAGTTCTTC,CASSLEGGGYNEQFF
TRBV7-9,TRBJ2-7,.,.,TGTGCCAGCAGCTTGGGACCAGGGAACGGGTACGAGCAGTACTTC,CASSLGPGNGYEQYF
TRBV12-5,TRBJ2-2,.,.,TGTGCTAGTGGTTTGGTATCCCCAGGGGACAACACCGGGGAGCTGTTTTTT,CASGLVSPGDNTGELFF
TRBV18,TRBJ2-7,.,.,TGTGCCAGCTCAGAAACCGGGTCGGAGCGCGAGCAGTACTTC,CASSETGSEREQYF
TRBV6-6,TRBJ2-3,TRBD2,.,TGTGCCAGCACCCACGGGACTAGCGGGAGAACAGATACGCAGTATTTT,CASTHGTSGRTDTQYF
TRBV7-2,TRBJ2-7,.,.,TGTGCCAGCAGCTTAGCCCACTACGAGCAGTACTTC,CASSLAHYEQYF
TRBV5-1,TRBJ1-3,.,.,TGCGCCAGCAGCTTAGACGGCTCTGGAAACACCATATATTTT,CASSLDGSGNTIYF
TRBV7-8,TRBJ2-5,TRBD1,.,TGTGCCAGCAGCCACGGACAGGGTCGGTACTTC,CASSHGQGRYF
TRBV5-1,TRBJ2-5,.,.,TGCGCCAGCAGCTTCCGACAGAGACAAGAGACCCAGTACTTC,CASSFRQRQETQYF
TRBV28,TRBJ1-4,.,.,TGTGCCAGCAGCGCCCCTCCATCACAGGGCTGGATTGAAAAACTGTTTTTT,CASSAPPSQGWIEKLFF
TRBV7-2,TRBJ1-3,.,.,TGTGCCAGCAGCTTAAGTCAGGGGTACGGGAACACCATATATTTT,CASSLSQGYGNTIYF
TRBV5-4,TRBJ2-7,TRBD1,.,TGTGCCAGCAGCCAACAGGGGATCTACGAGCAGTACTTC,CASSQQGIYEQYF
TRBV7-3,TRBJ2-5,.,.,TGTGCCAGCAGCTTAATGGGGCGGAACCTCGGGGGAGAGACCCAGTACTTC,CASSLMGRNLGGETQYF
TRBV7-7,TRBJ2-5,TRBD2,.,TGTGCTAGCAGCTTAGCTCGCCGGACTAGCGGGTATCAAGAGACCCAGTACTTC,CASSLARRTSGYQETQYF
TRBV30,TRBJ1-3,.,once,TGTGCCTGGAGCTCTGACTCTGGAAACACCATATATTTT,CAWSSDSGNTIYF
TRBV6-5,TRBJ1-2,TRBD1,.,TGTGCCAGCAGCAGGGGACAGCTTAACTATGGCTACACCTTC,CASSRGQLNYGYTF
TRBV7-8,TRBJ2-3,.,few,TGTGCCAGCAGCGTCACTCCGGTGGGCACAGATACGCAGTATTTT,CASSVTPVGTDTQYF
TRBV7-3,TRBJ1-1,.,.,TGTGCCAGCAGCTTATCCGGGGACACTGAAGCTTTCTTT,CASSLSGDTEAFF
TRBV7-8,TRBJ2-6,TRBD1,.,TGTGCCAGCCGAATTAGGACAGGGATTTTGTCTGGGGCCAACGTCCTGACTTTC,CASRIRTGILSGANVLTF
TRBV28,TRBJ2-7,.,.,TGTGCCAGCAGTTTATACCAGAGCTCCTACGAGCAGTACTTC,CASSLYQSSYEQYF
TRBV4-3,TRBJ1-6,.,.,TGCGCCAGCAGCCTCGACCCAGATAATTCACCCCTCCACTTT,CASSLDPDNSPLHF
TRBV6-6,TRBJ2-7,TRBD2,.,TGTGCCAGCAGCCCGGGACTAGGGTTCGGCGAGCAGTACTTC,CASSPGLGFGEQYF
TRBV6-6,TRBJ1-5,.,.,TGTGCCAGCAGTTACCAGACAGCCAGCAATCAGCCCCAGCATTTT,CASSYQTASNQPQHF
TRBV7-9,TRBJ2-1,TRBD2,.,TGTGCCAGCAGCCGAATGACTAGCGGGAACTCCTACAATGAGCAGTTCTTC,CASSRMTSGNSYNEQFF
TRBV6-1,TRBJ2-5,.,.,TGTGCCAGCAGTACTGGCCAGTCTCAAGAGACCCAGTACTTC,CASSTGQSQETQYF
TRBV5-1,TRBJ2-1,.,.,TGCGCCAGCAGCCCTCAGTCTAGCTCCTACAATGAGCAGTTCTTC,CASSPQSSSYNEQFF
TRBV11-2,TRBJ2-5,.,once,TGTGCCAGCAGCTTAGTACGGCAAGAGACCCAGTACTTC,CASSLVRQETQYF
TRBV4-3,TRBJ2-1,.,.,TGCGCCAGCAGCCATGGGACAAACAATGAGCAGTTCTTC,CASSHGTNNEQFF
TRBV7-2,TRBJ2-3,.,.,TGTGCCAGCAGCCCGGAGCGGGCAACAGATACGCAGTATTTT,CASSPERATDTQYF
TRBV19,TRBJ2-5,.,.,TGTGCCAGTAGTATGGGACTGCAAGAGACCCAGTACTTC,CASSMGLQETQYF
TRBV15,TRBJ2-2,.,.,TGTGCCACCAGCAGAGGGCCCGAGCTGTTTTTT,CATSRGPELFF
TRBV2,TRBJ2-1,TRBD2,.,TGTGCCAGCAGTAGAGCGGGAGCTATATCCTACAATGAGCAGTTCTTC,CASSRAGAISYNEQFF
TRBV5-1,TRBJ2-5,.,once,TGCGCCAGCAGCTTGGCCGGTGGAGAGACCCAGTACTTC,CASSLAGGETQYF
TRBV19,TRBJ2-1,.,.,TGTGCCAGTAGTCCCCGGACAGGGAGGGTCTACAATGAGCAGTTCTTC,CASSPRTGRVYNEQFF
TRBV27,TRBJ1-6,.,.,TGTGCCAGCAGGGACAGCCGAGGGAATTCACCCCTCCACTTT,CASRDSRGNSPLHF
TRBV27,TRBJ1-4,.,.,TGTGCCAGCCGTACTAGCCAGAATGAAAAACTGTTTTTT,CASRTSQNEKLFF
TRBV11-3,TRBJ1-3,.,.,TGTGCCAGCAGCTCGCCGGGACAACCCGGATTAGTATATTTT,CASSSPGQPGLVYF
TRBV7-2,TRBJ1-5,TRBD1,.,TGTGCCAGCAGCCCACTCGACAGGGCGAACCAGCCCCAGCATTTT,CASSPLDRANQPQHF
TRBV6-1,TRBJ1-2,.,.,TGTGCCAGCAGACAGGGATTTGGCTACACCTTC,CASRQGFGYTF
TRBV30,TRBJ2-1,.,.,TGTGCCTGGGGGGGTGTTAGCAATGAGCAGTTCTTC,CAWGGVSNEQFF
TRBV11-2,TRBJ2-1,TRBD1,.,TGTGCCAGCAGCTGGACGGGACAGGGGTTCAATGAGCAGTTCTTC,CASSWTGQGFNEQFF
TRBV29-1,TRBJ2-6,.,.,TGCAGCGTTGGGGCGGGCTCTGGGGCCAACGTCCTGACTTTC,CSVGAGSGANVLTF
TRBV7-3,TRBJ2-1,.,.,TGTGCCAGCAGCCCGACCCCCTACAATGAGCAGTTCTTC,CASSPTPYNEQFF
TRBV10-2,TRBJ2-7,.,.,TGCGCCAGCGGGGGGGCTACAACCTACGAGCAGTACTTC,CASGGATTYEQYF
TRBV18,TRBJ1-5,TRBD1,once,TGTGCCAGCTCACCGGGACAGAATCAGCCCCAGCATTTT,CASSPGQNQPQHF
TRBV10-3,TRBJ2-2,.,.,TGTGCCACCCGAGGAAGGGGAGTTCCCGGGGAGCTGTTTTTT,CATRGRGVPGELFF
TRBV2,TRBJ2-2,TRBD1,.,TGTGCCAGCAGCTTAACAGGGGGCACCGGGGAGCTGTTTTTT,CASSLTGGTGELFF